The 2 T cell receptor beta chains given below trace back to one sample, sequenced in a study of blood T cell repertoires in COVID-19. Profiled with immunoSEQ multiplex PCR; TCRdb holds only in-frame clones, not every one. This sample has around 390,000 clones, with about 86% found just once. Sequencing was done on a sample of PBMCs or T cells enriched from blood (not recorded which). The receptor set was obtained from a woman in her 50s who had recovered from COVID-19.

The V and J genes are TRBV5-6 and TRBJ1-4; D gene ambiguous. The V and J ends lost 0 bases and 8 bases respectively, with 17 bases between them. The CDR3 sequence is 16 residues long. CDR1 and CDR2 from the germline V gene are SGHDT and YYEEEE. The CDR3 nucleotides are TGTGCCAGCAGCTTGGGATATCACTCCCCGGGGGAAAAACTGTTTTTT. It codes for CASSLGYHSPGEKLFF.

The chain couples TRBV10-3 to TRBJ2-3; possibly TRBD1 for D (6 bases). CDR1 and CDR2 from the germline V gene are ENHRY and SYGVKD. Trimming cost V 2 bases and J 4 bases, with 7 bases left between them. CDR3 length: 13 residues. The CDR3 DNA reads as TGTGCCATCAGTGAGAAGGGGGCAGATACGCAGTATTTT. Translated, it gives CAISEKGADTQYF.